This T cell receptor (beta chain) was found in a study of cytomegalovirus exposure and HLA in healthy donors. Findings and caveats of the study: TCR beta V- and J-gene trimming was later associated with a missense DCLRE1C variant. Per a later analysis, 15,000 to 20,000 TCR beta sequences showed association with HLA alleles at 0.05 false discovery rate.

V dropped 1 base and J dropped 4; count of bases not matched to a gene: 12. The germline V gene encodes CDR1 SGHAT and CDR2 FQNNGV. The CDR3 length is 17 residues. About this clone itself: Its antigen remains unknown.

13 Jbeta primers and 60 Vbeta primers were used for the PCR. TCRdb keeps only in-frame clones here, not all; method: immunoSEQ multiplex PCR. The sample holds approximately 82,000 clones; around 78% are singletons and the top ten take around 1.5%. Sequenced material: PBMCs. This chain uses TRBV11-2 with TRBJ1-2, with 7 bases matching TRBD1. The TCR originated in a man in his forties in good health and CMV-seronegative. CDR3: CASSLGGGPGAFYGYTF. The DNA of the CDR3 is TGTGCCAGCAGCTTAGGAGGGGGCCCGGGAGCATTCTATGGCTACACCTTC.